What follows are 9 T cell receptor beta chains derived from one specimen sequenced in a study of shared clonotypes between healthy human individuals. Profiling relied on immunoSEQ multiplex PCR, and the TCRdb table lists in-frame clones only, not all of them. The profile covers over 100,000 clones, with approximately 70% appearing a single time and 24% taken by the ten largest. Sequenced: memory CD8+ T cells sorted from blood. The subset here: CD45RO+ cells pooled with CCR7-negative TemRA cells. These receptor sequences come from a woman under 40 in good health.

V is TRBV19 and J is TRBJ1-5, with a weak D call TRBD1 (6 bases). Germline CDR1 reads LNHDA; CDR2 reads SQIVND (reference sequence). Trimming took 5 bases from V and 1 from J, leaving 15 bases between them. The CDR3 runs to 16 residues. The CDR3 DNA is TGTGCCAGTAGTGGGAACCGGGGGGCGAGCAATCAGCCCCAGCATTTT. Translating gives CASSGNRGASNQPQHF.

The chain recombines TRBV29-1 with TRBJ1-3; 7 bases match TRBD1. Per the germline V gene, CDR1 is SQVTM and CDR2 is ANQGSEA. With 1 base clipped from V and 2 bases from J, the junction kept 14 bases outside the gene matches. The CDR3 totals 18 residues. The CDR3 region is CSVEVRQGVGFTGNTIYF. CDR3 DNA sequence: TGCAGCGTTGAAGTCCGACAGGGAGTGGGCTTTACTGGAAACACCATATATTTT. Looking up the rest from reference TRBV29-1 and TRBJ1-3 gives the full variable domain: SAVISQKPSRDICQRGTSLTIQCQVDSQVTMMFWYRQQPGQSLTLIATANQGSEATYESGFVIDKFPISRPNLTFSTLTVSNMSPEDSSIYLCSVEVRQGVGFTGNTIYFGEGSWLTVV.

The chain links TRBV19 to TRBJ2-4; D perhaps matches TRBD1 (5 bases). The CDR3 spans 14 residues. The germline CDR1 and CDR2 sequences are LNHDA and SQIVND (reference sequence). The V and J ends lost 7 bases and 8 bases respectively, with 18 bases between them. The CDR3 is CASTPQGKWDIQYF. CDR3 nucleotides: TGTGCCAGTACTCCCCAGGGAAAATGGGACATTCAGTACTTC.

This clone has ten or more counts. CDR3 sequence reads: CASSLGTSETDTQYF. The CDR3 DNA is TGTGCCAGCAGTTTAGGGACATCGGAAACAGATACGCAGTATTTT. This chain connects TRBV27 to TRBJ2-3; the D gene is possibly TRBD1 (6 bases). V dropped 2 bases and J dropped 3 bases, with 12 bases sitting between them. Germline lookup yields CDR1 MNHEY and CDR2 SMNVEV (reference sequence). The CDR3 totals 15 residues.

This chain links TRBV14 with TRBJ2-3; D possibly corresponds to TRBD2 (5 bases). Germline loops: CDR1 SGHDN, CDR2 FVKESK. V lost 5 bases, J lost 3 bases, and 12 bases lay in between. The CDR3 consists of 14 residues. The CDR3: CASSYGMGTDTQYF. Written as DNA, the CDR3 is TGTGCCAGCAGCTACGGGATGGGGACAGATACGCAGTATTTT.

The CDR3, as DNA: TGTGCCAGCAGGCCTTGGGGGCAGGGGAGCAATCAGCCCCAGCATTTT. It yields the protein CASRPWGQGSNQPQHF. The V gene is TRBV27, the J gene TRBJ1-5; D possibly corresponds to TRBD1 (6 bases). Germline assignment: CDR1 MNHEY and CDR2 SMNVEV (reference sequence). Trimming removed 6 bases at V and 1 base at J, with 16 bases between. The CDR3 is made up of 16 amino acids.

The chain joins TRBV4-2 to TRBJ2-5, with D perhaps matching TRBD2 (7 bases). CDR1 is LGHNA and CDR2 is YNFKEQ in the germline V gene. Trimming pared 4 bases from V and 1 base from J, leaving 13 bases between. The CDR3 is made up of 15 amino acids. CDR3 nucleotides: TGTGCCAGCAGCCGCAGGGGAGGGGGCCAAGAGACCCAGTACTTC. It specifies CASSRRGGGQETQYF.

The chain links TRBV10-3 to TRBJ2-1; 8 nucleotides match TRBD2. J gave up 4 bases and V 6 bases, and 5 bases lay outside the gene matches. This CDR3 contains 14 residues. The germline V gene has CDR1 ENHRY and CDR2 SYGVKD. The CDR3 region has the DNA TGTGCCATCAGCCTGGGACTAGATTACAATGAGCAGTTCTTC. This gives the protein CAISLGLDYNEQFF.

The chain combines TRBV28 with TRBJ2-4; tentative D call: TRBD2 (5 bases). The CDR3 loop spans 16 amino acids. Trimming pared 2 bases from V and 4 bases from J, leaving 15 bases between. The germline V gene encodes CDR1 MDHEN and CDR2 SYDVKM. CDR3 DNA: TGTGCCAGCAGTTTAAAGGTCCTCTCGGGGAAAAACATTCAGTACTTC. Encoded protein: CASSLKVLSGKNIQYF.